The source of this T cell receptor beta chain is a study of T cell responses to AZD1222 COVID-19 vaccine. General study points: Close to half of all spike-specific TCRs reportedly target regions of the variants that are unmutated. Elevations in Spike-specific TCR breadth and depth followed administration of two AZD1222 doses. Repertoires in all cases were sampled only once the peak T cell response had passed. Females made up more of the donors, who were largely white British, and clonal diversity may have come out too low.

Trimming took 3 bases from V and 2 from J, leaving 13 bases between them. Germline V CDR1 and CDR2: LGHNA, YNFKEQ. The CDR3 loop spans 15 amino acids. With regard to this clone: Its antigen remains unidentified.

Data came from immunoSEQ multiplex PCR; TCRdb stores just in-frame clones and leaves some out. The sample consists of about 140,000 clones, approximately 95% of them appearing once. This chain joins TRBV4-2 and TRBJ1-2; TRBD1 is a possible D gene (6 bases). This specimen consisted of peripheral blood, obtained on day 0 of MenACWY control vaccination. This TCR was recovered from an adult in good health. CDR3 residues: CASSHGTLSNYGYTF. The CDR3 nucleotides are TGTGCCAGCAGCCACGGGACACTCTCAAACTATGGCTACACCTTC.